The next 27 T cell receptor beta chains were all read from a single sample in a study of shared clonotypes between healthy human individuals (dated by TCRdb to about 2020). CD8 naive samples consisted of CD45RO-negative cells that were positively selected for CCR7, yielding a CD45RA+CCR7+ population without TemRA cells. Library generation was performed with the immunoSEQ multiplex PCR assay. In its TCRdb copy, this immuneACCESS table keeps in-frame sequences only and misses some clones. Where compared with another copy, unresolved V genes explain less than half of these, and the others have no known cause. This sample has millions of clones in its table, and about 95% of those were observed once. Roughly 1.1% of the sample lies in the top ten. The sequenced sample was naive CD8+ T cells sorted from blood. Read against the paper, the sample's cell subset or site label means: CD45RA+CCR7+. The origin of the receptors is a man aged 18 to 29 in good health.

As for this clone: Other DNA sequences in the same sample also yield this CDR3. The J gene is TRBJ2-7, the V gene TRBV5-4, with D perhaps TRBD1 (6 bases). Germline V gene lookup returns CDR1 SGHNT and CDR2 YYREEE (reference sequence). The CDR3 has 13 amino acids. The V gene lost 4 bases and the J gene lost 1 base, with 9 bases spanning the gap. CDR3 region: CASSLQGSYEQYF. In DNA form, the CDR3 reads TGTGCCAGCAGCCTACAGGGATCCTACGAGCAGTACTTC.

This chain connects TRBV4-1 to TRBJ2-5; 11 nucleotides match TRBD2. J gave up 4 bases and V 9 bases, and 4 bases lay outside the gene matches. From germline, CDR1 is MGHRA and CDR2 YSYEKL. The CDR3 runs to 13 residues. As DNA, the CDR3 is TGCGCCAGTGGGCTAGCGGGAGGAGAGACCCAGTACTTC. Its protein is CASGLAGGETQYF.

The chain uses TRBV10-2 and TRBJ2-3; D might be TRBD1 or TRBD2, each matching 5 bases. V shed 8 bases and J shed 11 bases, with 14 bases lying between them. The CDR3 contains 11 residues. Germline-derived CDR1 and CDR2 are WSHSY and SAAADI. CDR3 in DNA: TGCGCCAGCGACTCGGGGACGGAGCAGTATTTT. Its translation is CASDSGTEQYF.

CDR3 nucleotide sequence: TGTGCCAGCAGCCCCGCTGTCTTCGCGGGTACGGTCGGGGAGCTGTTTTTT. Translated, it gives CASSPAVFAGTVGELFF. The rearrangement joins TRBV7-2 to TRBJ2-2; tentative D call: TRBD2 (5 bases). Trimming left V 5 bases short and J 7 bases short, with 23 bases between. The CDR3 contains 17 residues. Germline V lookup: CDR1 SGHTA, CDR2 FQGNSA.

The J gene is TRBJ2-2, the V gene TRBV7-9; 11 nucleotides agree with TRBD1. Trimming removed 0 bases from V and 6 bases from J; junction bases left unmatched: 3. Per germline, CDR1 SEHNR and CDR2 FQNEAQ (reference sequence). There are 16 residues in the CDR3. The CDR3 loop reads CASSLAGTGGAGELFF. In nucleotides, the CDR3 is TGTGCCAGCAGCTTAGCCGGGACAGGGGGAGCCGGGGAGCTGTTTTTT.

This CDR3 reads CASSQDPPFTSSTDTQYF. In DNA form, the CDR3 reads TGCGCCAGCAGCCAAGATCCCCCTTTCACTTCTAGCACAGATACGCAGTATTTT. The J gene is TRBJ2-3, the V gene TRBV4-1; D remains ambiguous. Germline V lookup: CDR1 MGHRA, CDR2 YSYEKL. The length of the CDR3 is 18 residues. Trimming left V 0 bases short and J 0 bases short, with 16 bases between.

The V and J genes are TRBV4-1 and TRBJ2-1; D is uncertain. V lost 6 bases and J 5 bases, leaving 8 bases between the germline ends. Germline values: CDR1 MGHRA, CDR2 YSYEKL. This CDR3 has 12 residues. The CDR3 sequence: CASSHSNNEQFF. CDR3 in DNA: TGCGCCAGCAGTCACAGCAACAATGAGCAGTTCTTC.

The chain has TRBV11-3 and TRBJ2-7; no firm D call. This CDR3 is 15 amino acids long. CDR1 SGHNT and CDR2 YENEEA come from the germline V gene. Between the trimmed V and J ends, which lost 0 bases and 6 bases, there was a span of 15 bases. In DNA, the CDR3 is TGTGCCAGCAGCTTAGACAGGAAAGTAGGTTGCGAGCAGTACTTC. It encodes CASSLDRKVGCEQYF.

About this clone itself: Other DNA sequences of this sample code for an identical CDR3. The chain couples TRBV7-6 to TRBJ2-7; D is undetermined. Germline-derived CDR1 and CDR2 are SGHVS and FNYEAQ. The V gene lost 0 bases and the J gene lost 3 bases, with 6 bases spanning the gap. This CDR3 contains 13 residues. CDR3 sequence: CASSLAESYEQYF. In DNA, the CDR3 is TGTGCCAGCAGCTTAGCGGAGAGCTACGAGCAGTACTTC.

The table lists this clone with a count of one. The same CDR3 also results from other DNA sequences found in this sample. The chain joins TRBV6-6 to TRBJ1-6; 7 bases are a match to TRBD1. Unmatched junction bases numbered 4, after V lost 8 bases and J lost 0 bases. Germline CDR1 MNHNY, CDR2 SVGAGI (reference sequence). The CDR3 is made up of 15 amino acids. CDR3 sequence (DNA): TGTGCCAGCCGAAGGGACAGCTCCTATAATTCACCCCTCCACTTT. Amino acid sequence: CASRRDSSYNSPLHF.

V gene TRBV6-5 combines with J gene TRBJ1-2; D perhaps matches TRBD1 (6 bases). This CDR3 is built from 14 residues. The V gene's germline CDR1 is MNHEY and CDR2 SVGAGI. V was clipped by 2 bases and J by 4 bases, with 11 bases between them. DNA for the CDR3: TGTGCCAGCAGTTACGCCGAGACAGGCTATGGCTACACCTTC. Its protein is CASSYAETGYGYTF.

The chain recombines TRBV12-5 with TRBJ1-1, with a tentative D call TRBD1 (6 bases). Per the germline V gene, CDR1 is LGHNT and CDR2 is FRNRAP. This CDR3 contains 15 residues. Trimming removed 1 base from V and 1 base from J, with 10 bases in between. Here the CDR3 reads CASGLARTENTEAFF. CDR3 DNA sequence: TGTGCTAGTGGTTTGGCCCGGACAGAGAACACTGAAGCTTTCTTT.

The gene calls are TRBV2 and TRBJ2-7, with TRBD2 matching over 8 bases. Unmatched junction bases numbered 8, after V lost 3 bases and J lost 4 bases. CDR1 SNHLY and CDR2 FYNNEI come from the germline V gene. This CDR3 is built from 15 residues. The CDR3 nucleotides read TGTGCCAGCAGTGAGGGAGCGGGAGTAGAATACGAGCAGTACTTC. Translation: CASSEGAGVEYEQYF.

The chain couples TRBV6-1 to TRBJ2-3, with D possibly being TRBD1 (5 bases). The CDR3 loop spans 14 amino acids. Trimming removed 2 bases at V and 4 bases at J, with 10 bases between. Germline V CDR1 and CDR2: MNHNS, SASEGT. The CDR3 coding sequence is TGTGCCAGCAGTGAACTGACAGTCCCAGATACGCAGTATTTT. Amino acids: CASSELTVPDTQYF.

This clone was detected only once. The gene calls are TRBV9 and TRBJ2-7; D unclear. Germline-derived CDR1 and CDR2 are SGDLS and YYNGEE. The V end lost 4 bases, the J end lost 0 bases, and 8 bases lay between the germline ends. The CDR3 has 13 residues. The CDR3 nucleotides read TGTGCCAGCAGCCTAACGGCCTCCTACGAGCAGTACTTC. Residues: CASSLTASYEQYF.

V gene TRBV2 combines with J gene TRBJ2-5; D call uncertain. CDR1 and CDR2 from the germline V gene are SNHLY and FYNNEI. Deletions cut 8 bases from V and 5 bases from J, with 15 bases between. The CDR3 has 13 amino acids. CDR3 nucleotide sequence: TGTGCCAGCGAGAGGAAGGTTGGGGAGACCCAGTACTTC. This encodes CASERKVGETQYF.

The chain is built from TRBV7-2 and TRBJ2-3; TRBD2 matches 8 bases. J lost 12 bases, V lost 5 bases, and 10 bases had no gene match. The CDR3 runs 13 residues. In germline, CDR1 is SGHTA, CDR2 FQGNSA. The CDR3 spells CASSPRLAHLQYF. The CDR3 DNA sequence: TGTGCCAGCAGCCCGCGACTAGCGCACCTCCAGTATTTT.

This rearrangement joins TRBV13 to TRBJ2-7; no clear D gene. The CDR3 has 13 residues. V was trimmed by 5 bases and J by 4 bases, leaving 12 bases between them. CDR1 is PRHDT, CDR2 FYEKMQ, per germline (reference sequence). The CDR3 region is CASSPPLVYEQYF. The DNA for the CDR3 is TGTGCCAGCAGCCCCCCCTTGGTATACGAGCAGTACTTC.

Of note for this clone: Other DNA sequences from this sample encode an identical CDR3 as well. The chain couples TRBV2 to TRBJ2-1, with TRBD1 matching over 8 bases. CDR3 length equals 14 residues. Trimming removed 6 bases from V and 2 bases from J; junction bases left unmatched: 3. Germline lookup yields CDR1 SNHLY and CDR2 FYNNEI. The CDR3 reads CASSDRGPYNEQFF. The DNA of the CDR3 is TGTGCCAGCAGCGACAGGGGCCCCTACAATGAGCAGTTCTTC. Together with reference TRBV2 and TRBJ2-1, the CDR3 gives the full variable domain: EPEVTQTPSHQVTQMGQEVILRCVPISNHLYFYWYRQILGQKVEFLVSFYNNEISEKSEIFDDQFSVERPDGSNFTLKIRSTKLEDSAMYFCASSDRGPYNEQFFGPGTRLTVL.

This CDR3 is CSVIAHGDRYYGYTF. CDR3 bases: TGCAGCGTCATCGCCCACGGGGACCGCTACTATGGCTACACCTTC. This chain links TRBV29-1 with TRBJ1-2; D might be TRBD1 (5 bases). The germline gives CDR1 SQVTM, CDR2 ANQGSEA. The CDR3 runs 15 residues. With 6 bases removed from V and 3 bases from J, the gap between germline ends came to 20 bases.

The V call is TRBV27, the J call TRBJ2-7; TRBD1 matches 8 bases. V was clipped by 3 bases and J by 2 bases; unmatched bases: 6. CDR1 is MNHEY, CDR2 SMNVEV, per germline (reference sequence). This CDR3 is built from 15 residues. CDR3 DNA: TGTGCCAGCAGTTTTGGACAGGGACCCGCCTACGAGCAGTACTTC. It translates to CASSFGQGPAYEQYF.

This chain links TRBV6-1 with TRBJ2-7, with D tentatively TRBD2 (6 bases). Germline values: CDR1 MNHNS, CDR2 SASEGT. This CDR3 region has 15 residues. The ends were cut back, 6 bases at V and 3 bases at J, with 18 bases in the middle. This CDR3 reads CASSEDRRALYEQYF. CDR3 sequence (DNA): TGTGCCAGCAGCGAGGACCGGAGGGCCCTCTACGAGCAGTACTTC.

The CDR3 sequence is CASSIGFYYEQYF. CDR3 nucleotide sequence: TGTGCCAGCAGTATCGGCTTCTACTACGAGCAGTACTTC. This chain links TRBV2 with TRBJ2-7; D is unclear. Between the trimmed V and J ends, which lost 5 bases and 3 bases, there was a span of 11 bases. CDR1 and CDR2 (germline): SNHLY, FYNNEI. The CDR3 runs to 13 residues.

The rearrangement links TRBV14 to TRBJ1-6; tentative D call: TRBD1 (6 bases). Germline V lookup: CDR1 SGHDN, CDR2 FVKESK. The CDR3 is 15 amino acids. Trimming pared 1 base from V and 8 bases from J, leaving 12 bases between. The CDR3 spells CASSQGGAGYSPLHF. DNA of the CDR3: TGTGCCAGCAGCCAAGGGGGGGCAGGTTATTCACCCCTCCACTTT.

V is TRBV5-5 and J is TRBJ1-1; 7 bases align to TRBD1. This CDR3 spans 14 amino acids. Germline V gene data show CDR1 as SGHKS and CDR2 as YYEKEE (reference sequence). With V trimmed by 4 bases and J by 4 bases, 7 bases remained unmatched. The CDR3 protein is CASSLITGATEAFF. The CDR3 DNA is TGTGCCAGCAGCCTAATTACAGGGGCCACTGAAGCTTTCTTT.

The table lists this clone with a few counts. The gene calls are TRBV7-9 and TRBJ1-5; tentative D call: TRBD1 (5 bases). Germline V lookup: CDR1 SEHNR, CDR2 FQNEAQ (reference sequence). V was clipped by 5 bases and J by 4 bases, with 15 bases between them. CDR3 size: 15 residues. The CDR3 coding sequence is TGTGCCAGCAGCCAAGCCGGGACTCAAAATCAGCCCCAGCATTTT. Protein sequence: CASSQAGTQNQPQHF.

The rearrangement joins TRBV5-4 to TRBJ1-2; no definite D call. The V end was cut by 4 bases, the J end by 0 bases, with 13 bases between. The CDR3 length is 15 residues. Germline CDR1 and CDR2: SGHNT and YYREEE (reference sequence). The CDR3 protein is CASSPEHFTNYGYTF. CDR3 bases: TGTGCCAGCAGCCCGGAGCACTTCACTAACTATGGCTACACCTTC.